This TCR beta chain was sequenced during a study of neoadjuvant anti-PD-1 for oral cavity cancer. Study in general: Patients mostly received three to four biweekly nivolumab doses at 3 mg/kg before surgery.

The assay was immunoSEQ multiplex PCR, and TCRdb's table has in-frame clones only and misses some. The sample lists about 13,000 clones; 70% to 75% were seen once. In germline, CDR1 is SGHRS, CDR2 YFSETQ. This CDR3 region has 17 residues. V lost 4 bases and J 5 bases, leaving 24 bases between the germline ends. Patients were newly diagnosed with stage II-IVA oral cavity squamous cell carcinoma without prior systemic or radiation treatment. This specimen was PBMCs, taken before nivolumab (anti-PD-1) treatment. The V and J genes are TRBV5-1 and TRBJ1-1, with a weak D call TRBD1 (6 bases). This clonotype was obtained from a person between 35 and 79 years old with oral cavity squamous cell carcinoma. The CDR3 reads CASSVGGAGARETEAFF. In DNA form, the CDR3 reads TGCGCCAGCAGCGTGGGGGGGGCGGGGGCGCGGGAAACTGAAGCTTTCTTT.